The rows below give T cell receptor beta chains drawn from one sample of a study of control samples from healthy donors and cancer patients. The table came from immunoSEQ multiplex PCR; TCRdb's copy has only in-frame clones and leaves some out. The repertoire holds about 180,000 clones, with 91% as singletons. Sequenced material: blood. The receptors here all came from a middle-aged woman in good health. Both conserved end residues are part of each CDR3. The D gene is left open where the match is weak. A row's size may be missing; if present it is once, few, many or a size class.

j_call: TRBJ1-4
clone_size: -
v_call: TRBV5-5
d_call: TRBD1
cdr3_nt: TGTGCCAGCAGCCGGGACAGTGCAACTAATGAAAAACTGTTTTTT
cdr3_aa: CASSRDSATNEKLFF

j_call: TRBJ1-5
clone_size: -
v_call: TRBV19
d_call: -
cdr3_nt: TGTGCCAGTAGTATCCAGGGCGGGCAGCCCCAGCATTTT
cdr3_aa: CASSIQGGQPQHF

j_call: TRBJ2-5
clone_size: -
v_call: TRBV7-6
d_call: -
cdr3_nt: TGTGCCAGCAGCTTAGCCGAAGAGACCCAGTACTTC
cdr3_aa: CASSLAEETQYF

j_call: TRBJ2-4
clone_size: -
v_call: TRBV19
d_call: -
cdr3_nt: TGTGCCAGTAGCTTGGGGTTAGCCAAAAACATTCAGTACTTC
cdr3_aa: CASSLGLAKNIQYF

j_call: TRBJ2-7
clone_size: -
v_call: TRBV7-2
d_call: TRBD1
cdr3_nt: TGTGCCAGCAGCCCCGGGACAGGGATCCCCGGCGAGCAGTACTTC
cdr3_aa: CASSPGTGIPGEQYF

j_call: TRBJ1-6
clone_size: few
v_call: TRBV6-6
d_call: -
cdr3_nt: TGTGCCAGCAGTTACGCCCTCGGGTCACCCCTCCACTTT
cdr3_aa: CASSYALGSPLHF

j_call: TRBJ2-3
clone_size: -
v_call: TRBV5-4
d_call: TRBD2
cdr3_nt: TGTGCCAGCAGCTTGGGGCGGGGGGCCCTCGATACGCAGTATTTT
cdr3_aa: CASSLGRGALDTQYF

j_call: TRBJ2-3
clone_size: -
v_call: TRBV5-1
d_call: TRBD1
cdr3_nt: TGCGCCAGCAGCTTACAGGGGCCTAGCACAGATACGCAGTATTTT
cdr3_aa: CASSLQGPSTDTQYF

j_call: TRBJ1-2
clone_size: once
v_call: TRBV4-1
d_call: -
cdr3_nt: TGCGCCAGCAGCCAAGGGACCGACTCCCAGATTTATGGCTACACCTTC
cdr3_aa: CASSQGTDSQIYGYTF

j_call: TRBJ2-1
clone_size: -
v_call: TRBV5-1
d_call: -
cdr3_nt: TGCGCCAGCCTCCGAAGTGGGGGCTCCTACAATGAGCAGTTCTTC
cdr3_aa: CASLRSGGSYNEQFF

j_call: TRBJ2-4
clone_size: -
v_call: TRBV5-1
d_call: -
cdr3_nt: TGCGCCAGCAGCTTGGGCGGGGAAGCCAAAAACATTCAGTACTTC
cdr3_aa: CASSLGGEAKNIQYF

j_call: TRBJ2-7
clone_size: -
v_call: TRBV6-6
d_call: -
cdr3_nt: TGTGCCAGCAGTTCACGGGCCGGTTACGAGCAGTACTTC
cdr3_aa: CASSSRAGYEQYF

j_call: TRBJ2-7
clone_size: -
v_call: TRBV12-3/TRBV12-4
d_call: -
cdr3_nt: TGTGCCAGCAGTTTCGGGGTTAGTGAGCAGTACTTC
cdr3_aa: CASSFGVSEQYF

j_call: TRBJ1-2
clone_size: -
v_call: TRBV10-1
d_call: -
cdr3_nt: TGCGCCAGCAGTGGACCGGGGCTAGGGGGCTACACCTTC
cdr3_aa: CASSGPGLGGYTF

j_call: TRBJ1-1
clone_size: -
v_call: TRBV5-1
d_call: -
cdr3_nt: TGCGCCAGCAGCTTGGCCGCGCGGGGGGTCACTGAAGCTTTCTTT
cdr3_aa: CASSLAARGVTEAFF

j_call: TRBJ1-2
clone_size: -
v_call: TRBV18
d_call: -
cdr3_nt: TGTGCCAGCTCAGCCGACACGAACTATGGCTACACCTTC
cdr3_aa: CASSADTNYGYTF

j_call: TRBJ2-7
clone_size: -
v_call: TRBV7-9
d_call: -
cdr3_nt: TGTGCCAGCAGCTTCCCGGGCCTCTCCTACGAGCAGTACTTC
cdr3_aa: CASSFPGLSYEQYF

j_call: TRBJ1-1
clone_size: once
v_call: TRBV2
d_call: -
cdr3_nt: TGTGCCAGCAGTGGCGGGCTCATGAACACTGAAGCTTTCTTT
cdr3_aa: CASSGGLMNTEAFF

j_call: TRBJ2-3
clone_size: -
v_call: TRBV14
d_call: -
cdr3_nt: TGTGCCAGCAGCCAGCAACAAAACAGGTATCTGGATACGCAGTATTTT
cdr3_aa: CASSQQQNRYLDTQYF

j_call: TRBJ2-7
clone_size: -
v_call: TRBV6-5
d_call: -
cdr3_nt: TGTGCCAGCACCTTTGGCTACGAGCAGTACTTC
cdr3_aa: CASTFGYEQYF

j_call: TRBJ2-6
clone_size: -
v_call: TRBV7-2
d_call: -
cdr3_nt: TGTGCCAGCAGAGTATCGGGGGCCAACGTCCTGACTTTC
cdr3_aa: CASRVSGANVLTF

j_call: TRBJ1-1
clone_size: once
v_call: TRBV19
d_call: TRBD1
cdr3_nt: TGTGCCAGTAGGGTGGACAGGGCGGACACTGAAGCTTTCTTT
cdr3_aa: CASRVDRADTEAFF

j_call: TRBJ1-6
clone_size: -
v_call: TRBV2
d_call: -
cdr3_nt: TGTGCCAGCAGTGGGTCGGGTAGGGATTCACCCCTCCACTTT
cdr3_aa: CASSGSGRDSPLHF

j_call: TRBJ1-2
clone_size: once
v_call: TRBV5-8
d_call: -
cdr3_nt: TGTGCCAGCAGCTACAGGGATGGCTACACCTTC
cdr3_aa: CASSYRDGYTF

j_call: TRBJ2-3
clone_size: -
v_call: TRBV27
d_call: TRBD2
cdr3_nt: TGTGCCAGCAGACTAGCGGGGGTTATTGATACGCAGTATTTT
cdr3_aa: CASRLAGVIDTQYF

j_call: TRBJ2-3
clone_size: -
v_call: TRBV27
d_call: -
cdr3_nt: TGTGCCAGCAGTGCAGGGGATACGCAGTATTTT
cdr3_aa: CASSAGDTQYF

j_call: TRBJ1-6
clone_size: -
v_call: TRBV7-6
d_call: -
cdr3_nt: TGTGCCAGCAGCTCCGACGTTAATTCACCCCTCCACTTT
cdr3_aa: CASSSDVNSPLHF

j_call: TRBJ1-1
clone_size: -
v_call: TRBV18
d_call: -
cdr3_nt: TGTGCCAGCTCACCGTTGGTGATGAACACTGAAGCTTTCTTT
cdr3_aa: CASSPLVMNTEAFF

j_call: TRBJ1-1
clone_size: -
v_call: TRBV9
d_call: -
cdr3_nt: TGTGCCAGCAGCGTACAATCGGGCACTGAAGCTTTCTTT
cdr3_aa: CASSVQSGTEAFF

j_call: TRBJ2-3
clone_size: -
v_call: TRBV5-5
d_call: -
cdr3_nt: TGTGCCAGCTATTTCGGGGGAACAGATACGCAGTATTTT
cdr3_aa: CASYFGGTDTQYF

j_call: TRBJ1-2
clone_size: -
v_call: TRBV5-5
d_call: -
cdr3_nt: TGTGCCAGCAGCTTGGAGGGCAGGGCTAACTATGGCTACACCTTC
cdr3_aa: CASSLEGRANYGYTF

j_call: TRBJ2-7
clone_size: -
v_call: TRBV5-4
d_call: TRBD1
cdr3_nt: TGTGCCAGCAGCCCCGGAGGGGACAGGGCTTACGAGCAGTACTTC
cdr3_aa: CASSPGGDRAYEQYF

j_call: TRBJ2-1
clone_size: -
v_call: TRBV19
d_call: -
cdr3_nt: TGTGCCAGTATTTGGAACAATGAGCAGTTCTTC
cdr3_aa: CASIWNNEQFF

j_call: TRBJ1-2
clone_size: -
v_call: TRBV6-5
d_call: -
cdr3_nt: TGTGCCAGCAGTTACAACTCGTATGGCTACACCTTC
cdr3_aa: CASSYNSYGYTF

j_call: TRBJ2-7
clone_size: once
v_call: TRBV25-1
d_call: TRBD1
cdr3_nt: TGTGCCAGCAGTGCCCAATACAGGGGAAACTCCTACGAGCAGTACTTC
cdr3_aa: CASSAQYRGNSYEQYF

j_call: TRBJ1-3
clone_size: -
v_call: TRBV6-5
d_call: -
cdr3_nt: TGTGCCAGCAGTTATCCCCGCTCTGGAAACACCATATATTTT
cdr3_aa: CASSYPRSGNTIYF

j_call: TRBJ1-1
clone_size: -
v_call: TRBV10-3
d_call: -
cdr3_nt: TGTGCCATCAGTGATTTTGGGGGTTCTGAAGCTTTCTTT
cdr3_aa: CAISDFGGSEAFF

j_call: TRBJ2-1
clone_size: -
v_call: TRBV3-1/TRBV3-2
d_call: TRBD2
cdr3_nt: TGTGCCAGCAGCCTTCGGGGGGGCTCCTACAATGAGCAGTTCTTC
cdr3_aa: CASSLRGGSYNEQFF

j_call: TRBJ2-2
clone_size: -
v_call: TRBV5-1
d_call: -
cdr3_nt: TGCGCCAGCAGCCCCGGGACGTTTGGGGGGGAGCTGTTTTTT
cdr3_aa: CASSPGTFGGELFF

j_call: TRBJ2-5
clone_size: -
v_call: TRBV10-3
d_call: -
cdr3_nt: TGTGCCATCAGTGAATCGGGGCCCTCGGGGCCCCAAGAGACCCAGTACTTC
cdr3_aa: CAISESGPSGPQETQYF

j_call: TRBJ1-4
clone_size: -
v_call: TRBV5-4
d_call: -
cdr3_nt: TGTGCCAGCAGCATCTCGGGCGAATTAGGGGAAAAACTGTTTTTT
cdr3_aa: CASSISGELGEKLFF